The clone carrying this T cell receptor beta chain was found a few times. Its target is unknown. TCR sequencing used cDNA made by reverse transcription of extracted RNA. Produced via immunoSEQ multiplex PCR; TCRdb's table is partial and in-frame only. The sample carries 150,000 or so clones, about 49% recorded once. The sample is drawn from a study of CD8+ T cells in alopecia areata. The study, taken as a whole, reports: Researchers report lesional scalp, most notably alopecia totalis/universalis, outstripped normal scalp in clonality. Sequenced scalp T cells also include alphabeta T cells resident in normal skin.

This CDR3 spans 16 amino acids. V was cut by 1 base and J by 0 bases, with 12 bases left in between. Germline V gene sequence: CDR1 SEHNR, CDR2 FQNEAQ (reference sequence). The sample here was CD8+ T cells sorted from blood, taken at week 0. The sequence came from a human donor with alopecia areata. This chain connects TRBV7-9 to TRBJ2-5, with D possibly TRBD2 on 7 matching bases. In DNA, the CDR3 is TGTGCCAGCAGCTTAGGGGCGGGGGCGTACCAAGAGACCCAGTACTTC. Translated: CASSLGAGAYQETQYF.